A single sample gave rise to the 9 T cell receptor beta chains below, sequenced in a study. Using its own MiXCR run on the RT-PCR reads, TCRdb lists one record per CDR3 protein. The sample yields about 680,000 distinct CDR3 sequences, 13% to 15% seen once. Sequencing used memory CD4+ T cells from blood. The origin of the receptors is a female donor in good health, serving as a healthy control.

This clonotype was detected only a few times. The chain uses TRBV24-1 and TRBJ2-3, with 7 positions matching TRBD2. The CDR3 contains 16 residues. The V and J ends lost 3 bases and 5 bases, in that order; junction bases with no gene match: 10. The germline CDR1 and CDR2 sequences are KGHDR and SFDVKD. Here the CDR3 reads CATSDPGRGSEDTQYF. CDR3 nucleotides: TGTGCCACCAGTGATCCCGGGCGGGGGTCCGAAGATACGCAGTATTTT.

The V call is TRBV5-1, the J call TRBJ1-1; the D gene is possibly TRBD1 (5 bases). Trimming left V 7 bases short and J 2 bases short, with 15 bases between. Germline CDR1 is SGHRS and CDR2 is YFSETQ. The CDR3 totals 14 residues. CDR3 sequence: CASAWGGVNTEAFF. CDR3 sequence (DNA): TGCGCCAGCGCTTGGGGAGGGGTTAACACTGAAGCTTTCTTT.

This clonotype was counted at least ten times. The V gene is TRBV7-3, the J gene TRBJ2-1; 9 bases are shared with TRBD1. The CDR3 sequence is 15 residues long. J was trimmed by 1 base and V by 5 bases; bases with no gene match: 3. Germline values: CDR1 SGHTA, CDR2 FQGTGA. The CDR3 spells CASSRQGGSYNEQFF. The CDR3 DNA is TGTGCCAGCAGCCGACAGGGGGGATCCTACAATGAGCAGTTCTTC.

This clonotype has only a few counts. J is TRBJ2-1 and V is TRBV21-1; the D call TRBD2 from the table was never checked on the DNA. TRBV21-1 constitutes a pseudogene. The CDR3 is 17 amino acids. This CDR3 reads CASSKTTSGNTYNEQFF. CDR3 DNA sequence: TGTGCCAGCAGCAAAACTACTAGCGGGAACACCTACAATGAGCAGTTCTTC.

The table lists this clonotype with many counts. V is TRBV12-3 or TRBV12-4 and J is TRBJ2-3, with D hard to call. This CDR3 has 11 amino acids. Between the trimmed V and J ends, which lost 5 bases and 9 bases, there was a span of 9 bases. CDR3 region: CASSLGYTQYF. The CDR3 DNA sequence: TGTGCCAGCAGTCTTGGTTACACGCAGTATTTT.

The chain has TRBV12-3 or TRBV12-4 and TRBJ1-1, with TRBD1 as a possible D gene (6 bases). V was shortened by 3 bases and J by 5 bases, with 16 bases between the two germline ends. The CDR3 has 15 residues. The CDR3 region has the DNA TGTGCCAGCAGTTTGGCAGGGGTGGGAAAAACTGAAGCTTTCTTT. Amino acid sequence: CASSLAGVGKTEAFF.

This clonotype has more than one count but fewer than ten. The chain joins TRBV4-3 to TRBJ2-3, with 7 bases identical to TRBD2. The V segment lost 1 base and the J segment 2 bases; nucleotides outside the gene matches: 6. The CDR3 is made up of 16 amino acids. Germline values: CDR1 LGHNA, CDR2 YSLEER. This CDR3 reads CASSQAPAGNTDTQYF. In DNA, the CDR3 is TGCGCCAGCAGCCAAGCCCCAGCGGGAAACACAGATACGCAGTATTTT.

Only a few counts were recorded for this clonotype. The CDR3 sequence is CASSKGQGTLWSPLHF. The DNA for the CDR3 is TGTGCCAGCAGTAAGGGACAGGGGACGTTATGGTCACCCCTCCACTTT. The V and J genes are TRBV6-6 and TRBJ1-6; 10 bases are a match to TRBD1. The J segment lost 10 bases and the V segment lost 5 bases, leaving 11 bases of the junction unmatched. The V gene's germline CDR1 is MNHNY and CDR2 SVGAGI (reference sequence). This CDR3 has 16 amino acids.

This clonotype was detected many times. The chain has TRBV20-1 and TRBJ1-5, with D perhaps TRBD1 (6 bases). This CDR3 spans 12 amino acids. CDR1 and CDR2 (germline): DFQATT, SNEGSKA (reference sequence). V was cut by 1 base and J by 7 bases, with 8 bases left in between. The CDR3 sequence is CSARVGGQPQHF. In DNA form, the CDR3 reads TGCAGTGCTAGAGTAGGGGGGCAGCCCCAGCATTTT.